Listed here is a single T cell receptor beta chain. What it recognizes is unknown. These data belong to a study of human T cells and chemical hapten exposure. General observations from the study: No shift was seen in TCRs above 1 in 1000 frequency with DPC sensitization.

Extraction yielded total RNA from whole blood (unfractionated). CDR1 and CDR2 from the germline V gene are MNHEY and SMNVEV (reference sequence). The CDR3 sequence is 13 residues long. Deletions cut 4 bases from V and 2 bases from J, with 8 bases between. TCRdb reanalysed the 5' RACE reads using MiXCR and keeps one entry per CDR3 protein. The sample lists 110,000 or so distinct CDR3 sequences, approximately 19% occurring once. This clonotype was sampled from a human donor in good health. The chain links TRBV27 to TRBJ1-2; D unclear. CDR3 nucleotide sequence: TGTGCCAGCAGTTCGACGCTGAACTATGGCTACACCTTC. Its protein product is CASSSTLNYGYTF.